The T cell receptor beta chain described here comes from a study of T cells in tuberculosis. This CDR3 is built from 18 residues. V was shortened by 2 bases and J by 0 bases, with 18 bases between the two germline ends. CDR1 and CDR2 (germline): SGHTA, FQGNSA. Only in-frame clones appear in the TCRdb table, and some are missing; sequencing was by immunoSEQ multiplex PCR. This table holds some 31,000 clones, over 95% found once. The sequence came from a donor aged 10-29 years with latent tuberculosis or without tuberculosis infection. Sequenced sample: PBMCs. This sequence joins TRBV7-2 and TRBJ2-3; D is ambiguous. The CDR3 DNA follows: TGTGCCAGCAGCTTACAGATGAGGCCATATTCTAGCACAGATACGCAGTATTTT. Its protein product is CASSLQMRPYSSTDTQYF. Full variable domain (outside the CDR3, taken from reference TRBV7-2 and TRBJ2-3): GAGVSQSPSNKVTEKGKDVELRCDPISGHTALYWYRQSLGQGLEFLIYFQGNSAPDKSGLPSDRFSAERTGGSVSTLTIQRTQQEDSAVYLCASSLQMRPYSSTDTQYFGPGTRLTVL.